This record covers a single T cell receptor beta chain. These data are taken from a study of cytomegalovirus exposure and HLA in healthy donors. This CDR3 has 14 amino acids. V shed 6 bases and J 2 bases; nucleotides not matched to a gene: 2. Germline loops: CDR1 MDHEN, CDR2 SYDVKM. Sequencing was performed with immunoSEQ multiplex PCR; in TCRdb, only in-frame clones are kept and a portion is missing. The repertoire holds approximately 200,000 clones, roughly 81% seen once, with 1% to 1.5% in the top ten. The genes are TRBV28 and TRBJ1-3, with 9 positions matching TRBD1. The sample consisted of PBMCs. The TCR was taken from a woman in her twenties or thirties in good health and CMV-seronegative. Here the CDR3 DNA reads TGTGCCAGCAGGGGACAGGGTACTGGAAACACCATATATTTT. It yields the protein CASRGQGTGNTIYF.